This T cell receptor beta chain was retrieved from a study of cytotoxic CD8 clonotypes in ibrutinib-treated CLL. About the study: Patients: over 9 relapsed/refractory, fewer than 16 treatment-naive, approximately 18 IGHV unmutated.

The method was immunoSEQ multiplex PCR; TCRdb's version includes in-frame clones alone and lacks a portion of them. The sample consists of 150,000 or so clones, about 84% of them appearing once. Findings and caveats of the study: At the start, clonality exceeded age-matched healthy donors and followed circulating CD8+ T-cell counts. Clonality went up at the time of ibrutinib response, stayed stable in sustained remission, and later dropped back toward its baseline level at progression.

Remarks on this clone: Its antigen is unknown.

The CDR3 loop spans 13 amino acids. V lost 4 bases to trimming and J lost 2 bases, with 9 bases between them. Germline V CDR1 and CDR2: SGHRS, YFSETQ. The rearrangement links TRBV5-1 to TRBJ1-1; D unclear. This sample comprised PBMCs, obtained after 36 months of ibrutinib treatment. The origin of this receptor is a human donor with chronic lymphocytic leukemia. The CDR3 bases are TGCGCCAGCAGCAGGCCCTCCAACACTGAAGCTTTCTTT. This encodes CASSRPSNTEAFF.